This T cell receptor beta chain was obtained from a study of blood T cell repertoires in COVID-19. Across the study: PBMCs, B-cell-depleted T cells, or T cells were the source of the cDNA or gDNA that made up the material.

Only one count was recorded for this clone. Methods used by the authors: Counts of nucleated cells, estimated from reference gene primer amplification, were obtained. Generated by immunoSEQ multiplex PCR, the TCRdb table keeps only in-frame clones and is missing some. The V and J calls and clone size were taken over from that table, and D and trimming were inferred from the DNA. This sample carries 95,000 or so clones, roughly 79% of them seen once, and the ten largest clones take more than 4%. Seattle researchers signed up patients amid active infection and tracked them longitudinally. Trimming took 4 bases from V and 0 from J, leaving 11 bases between them. This CDR3 region has 15 residues. Germline V gives CDR1 SGDLS, CDR2 YYNGEE.

The sequence was collected from an elderly man with COVID-19, enrolled during active disease. Sequences were obtained from peripheral blood. The V and J genes are TRBV9 and TRBJ1-3; D remains unclear. The CDR3 is CASSTRQDSGNTIYF. The CDR3 DNA sequence: TGTGCCAGCAGCACCCGACAAGACTCTGGAAACACCATATATTTT.